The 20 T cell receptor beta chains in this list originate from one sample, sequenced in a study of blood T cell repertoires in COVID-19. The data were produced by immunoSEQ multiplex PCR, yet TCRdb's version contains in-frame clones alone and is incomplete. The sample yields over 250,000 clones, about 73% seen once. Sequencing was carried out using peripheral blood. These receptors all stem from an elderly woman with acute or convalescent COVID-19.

CDR3: CAASRVTNEKLFF. CDR3 nucleotides: TGTGCCGCCAGCAGGGTAACTAATGAAAAACTGTTTTTT. The chain joins TRBV2 to TRBJ1-4, with D possibly matching TRBD1 (5 bases). V lost 11 bases, J lost 1 base, and 11 bases lay in between. CDR3 length: 13 amino acids. CDR1 and CDR2 (germline): SNHLY, FYNNEI. Full variable domain (remainder filled in from reference TRBV2 and TRBJ1-4): EPEVTQTPSHQVTQMGQEVILRCVPISNHLYFYWYRQILGQKVEFLVSFYNNEISEKSEIFDDQFSVERPDGSNFTLKIRSTKLEDSAMYFCAASRVTNEKLFFGSGTQLSVL.

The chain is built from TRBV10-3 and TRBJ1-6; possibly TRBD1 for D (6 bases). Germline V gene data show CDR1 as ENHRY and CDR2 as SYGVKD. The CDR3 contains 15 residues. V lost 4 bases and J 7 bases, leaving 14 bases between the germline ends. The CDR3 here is CAISGWGGENSPLHF. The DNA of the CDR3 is TGTGCCATCAGTGGTTGGGGGGGCGAAAATTCACCCCTCCACTTT.

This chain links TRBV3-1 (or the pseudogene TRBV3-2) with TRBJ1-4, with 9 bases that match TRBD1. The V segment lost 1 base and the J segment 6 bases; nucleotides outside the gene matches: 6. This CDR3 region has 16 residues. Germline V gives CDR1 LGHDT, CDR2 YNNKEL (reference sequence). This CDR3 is CASSQATTGGYEKLFF. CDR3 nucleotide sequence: TGTGCCAGCAGCCAAGCTACGACAGGGGGATATGAAAAACTGTTTTTT.

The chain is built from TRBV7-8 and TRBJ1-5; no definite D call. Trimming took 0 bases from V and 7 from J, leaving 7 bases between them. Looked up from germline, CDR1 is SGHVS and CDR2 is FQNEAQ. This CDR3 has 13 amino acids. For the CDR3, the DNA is TGTGCCAGCAGCTTAGCCAGACAACAGCCCCAGCATTTT. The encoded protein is CASSLARQQPQHF.

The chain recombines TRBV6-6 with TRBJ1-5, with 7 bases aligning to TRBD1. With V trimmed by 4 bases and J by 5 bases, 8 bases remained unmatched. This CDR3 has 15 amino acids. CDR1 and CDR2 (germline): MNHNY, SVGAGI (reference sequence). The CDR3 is CASSSRGANDQPQHF. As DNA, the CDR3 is TGTGCCAGCAGTTCCAGGGGGGCGAATGATCAGCCCCAGCATTTT.

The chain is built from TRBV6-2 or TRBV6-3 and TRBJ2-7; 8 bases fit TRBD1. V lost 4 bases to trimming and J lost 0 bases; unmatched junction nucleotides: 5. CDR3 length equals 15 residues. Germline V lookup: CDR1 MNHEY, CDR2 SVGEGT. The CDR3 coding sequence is TGTGCCAGCAGTTCGGGACAGGTTACCTCCTACGAGCAGTACTTC. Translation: CASSSGQVTSYEQYF.

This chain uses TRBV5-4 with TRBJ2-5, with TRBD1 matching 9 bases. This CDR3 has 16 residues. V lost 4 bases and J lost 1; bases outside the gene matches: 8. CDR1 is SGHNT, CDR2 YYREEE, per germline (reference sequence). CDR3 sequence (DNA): TGTGCCAGCAGCGCGGGGACAGGGATTGCCCAAGAGACCCAGTACTTC. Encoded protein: CASSAGTGIAQETQYF.

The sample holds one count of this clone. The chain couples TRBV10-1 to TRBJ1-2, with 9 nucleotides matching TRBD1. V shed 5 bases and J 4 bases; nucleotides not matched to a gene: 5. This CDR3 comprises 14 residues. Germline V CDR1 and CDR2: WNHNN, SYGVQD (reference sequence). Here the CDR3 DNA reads TGCGCCAGCAGTAAACAGGGGGCCACCTATGGCTACACCTTC. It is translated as CASSKQGATYGYTF.

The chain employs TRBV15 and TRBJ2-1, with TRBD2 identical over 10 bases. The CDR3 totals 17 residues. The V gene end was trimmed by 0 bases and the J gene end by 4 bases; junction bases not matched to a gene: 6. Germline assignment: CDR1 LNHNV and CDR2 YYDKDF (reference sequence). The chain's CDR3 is CATSREALAGVYNEQFF. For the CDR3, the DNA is TGTGCCACCAGCAGAGAAGCTCTAGCGGGAGTTTACAATGAGCAGTTCTTC.

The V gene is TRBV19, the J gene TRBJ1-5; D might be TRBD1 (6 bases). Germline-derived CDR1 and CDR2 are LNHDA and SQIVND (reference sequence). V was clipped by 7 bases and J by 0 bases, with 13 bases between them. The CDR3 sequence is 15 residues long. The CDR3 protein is CASTLGHYSNQPQHF. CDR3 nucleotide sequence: TGTGCCAGTACCCTGGGACACTATAGCAATCAGCCCCAGCATTTT. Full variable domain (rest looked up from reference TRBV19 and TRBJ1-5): DGGITQSPKYLFRKEGQNVTLSCEQNLNHDAMYWYRQDPGQGLRLIYYSQIVNDFQKGDIAEGYSVSREKKESFPLTVTSAQKNPTAFYLCASTLGHYSNQPQHFGDGTRLSIL.

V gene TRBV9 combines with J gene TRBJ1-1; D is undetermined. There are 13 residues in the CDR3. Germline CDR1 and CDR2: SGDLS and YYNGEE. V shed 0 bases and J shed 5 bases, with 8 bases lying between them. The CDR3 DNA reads TGTGCCAGCAGCGTAGAAACGGTTACTGAAGCTTTCTTT. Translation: CASSVETVTEAFF.

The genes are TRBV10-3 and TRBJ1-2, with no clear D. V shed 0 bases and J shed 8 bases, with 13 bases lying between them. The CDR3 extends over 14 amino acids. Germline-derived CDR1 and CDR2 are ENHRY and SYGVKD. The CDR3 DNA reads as TGTGCCATCAGTGAGTCAATTATCCCTAGCGGCTACACCTTC. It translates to CAISESIIPSGYTF.

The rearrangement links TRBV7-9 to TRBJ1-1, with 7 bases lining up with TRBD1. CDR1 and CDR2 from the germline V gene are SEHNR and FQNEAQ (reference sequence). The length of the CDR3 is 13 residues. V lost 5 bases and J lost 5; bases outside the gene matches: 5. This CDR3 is CASSVRQGTEAFF. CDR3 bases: TGTGCCAGCAGCGTCCGACAGGGAACTGAAGCTTTCTTT.

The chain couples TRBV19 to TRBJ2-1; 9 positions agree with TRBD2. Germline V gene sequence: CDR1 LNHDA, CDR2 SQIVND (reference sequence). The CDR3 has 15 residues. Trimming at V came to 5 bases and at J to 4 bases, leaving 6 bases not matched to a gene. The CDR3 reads CASSLAGSPYNEQFF. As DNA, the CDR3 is TGTGCCAGTAGTCTAGCGGGGTCACCTTACAATGAGCAGTTCTTC.

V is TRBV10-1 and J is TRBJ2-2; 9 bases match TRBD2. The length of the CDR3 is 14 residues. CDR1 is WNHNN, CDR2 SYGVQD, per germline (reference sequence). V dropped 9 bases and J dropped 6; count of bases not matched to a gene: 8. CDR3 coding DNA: TGCGCCAGAGGAAGCGGGGGGAGCCCCGGGGAGCTGTTTTTT. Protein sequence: CARGSGGSPGELFF.

CDR3 in DNA: TGTGCCAGCAGCCAAGGGACTAGCGGGAACAATGAGCAGTTCTTC. This sequence encodes CASSQGTSGNNEQFF. This sequence joins TRBV11-3 and TRBJ2-1; 13 positions agree with TRBD2. Germline-derived CDR1 and CDR2 are SGHNT and YENEEA. This CDR3 is built from 15 residues. The J segment lost 5 bases and the V segment lost 5 bases, leaving 3 bases of the junction unmatched.

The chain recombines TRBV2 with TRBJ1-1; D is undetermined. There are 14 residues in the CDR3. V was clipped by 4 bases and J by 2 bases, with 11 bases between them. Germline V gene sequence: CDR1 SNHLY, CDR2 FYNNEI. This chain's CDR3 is CASSVAQVNTEAFF. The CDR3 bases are TGTGCCAGCAGTGTCGCACAAGTTAACACTGAAGCTTTCTTT.

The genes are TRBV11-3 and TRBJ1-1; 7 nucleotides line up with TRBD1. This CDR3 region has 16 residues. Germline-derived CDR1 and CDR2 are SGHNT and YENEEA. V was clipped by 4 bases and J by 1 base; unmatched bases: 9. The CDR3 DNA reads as TGTGCCAGCAGCTACCCCGGGACAGAGTCGAACACTGAAGCTTTCTTT. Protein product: CASSYPGTESNTEAFF.

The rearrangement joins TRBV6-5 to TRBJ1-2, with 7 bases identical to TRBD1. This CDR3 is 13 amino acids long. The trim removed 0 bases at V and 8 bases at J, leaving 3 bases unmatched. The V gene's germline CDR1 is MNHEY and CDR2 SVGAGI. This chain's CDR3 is CASSYSTGLGYTF. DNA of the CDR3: TGTGCCAGCAGTTACTCGACAGGGTTGGGCTACACCTTC.

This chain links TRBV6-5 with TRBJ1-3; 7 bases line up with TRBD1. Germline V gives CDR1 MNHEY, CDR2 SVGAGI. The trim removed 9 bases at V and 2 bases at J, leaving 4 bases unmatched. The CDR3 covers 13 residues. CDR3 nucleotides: TGTGCCAGTGAGGGGACAGCTGGAAACACCATATATTTT. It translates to CASEGTAGNTIYF.